This is a list of T cell receptor beta chains from one sample in a study of control samples from healthy donors and cancer patients. Only in-frame clones appear in the TCRdb table, and some are missing; sequencing was by immunoSEQ multiplex PCR. The sample lists around 170,000 clones, about 91% occurring once. Sequencing was performed on blood. Receptors were obtained from a woman aged 25 to 39 in good health. Each CDR3 is given with its conserved first and last residue. Fields, in order: J gene, V gene, CDR3 protein.

TRBJ2-7 TRBV19 CASAFRDRPSYEQYF
TRBJ2-7 TRBV19 CASSKDPGRYEQYF
TRBJ2-7 TRBV5-6 CASREQGNDEQYF
TRBJ1-4 TRBV18 CASSRNSAGEKLFF
TRBJ1-1 TRBV5-6 CASSWGTGPTEAFF
TRBJ2-7 TRBV4-1 CASSPVGTSGMNEQYF
TRBJ1-1 TRBV5-4 CASSGESPGGTEAFF
TRBJ1-3 TRBV6-6 CASTIWGGSGNTIYF
TRBJ2-5 TRBV24-1 CATSDQGLAGQETQYF
TRBJ2-3 TRBV9 CASSAGLPRRSDTQYF
TRBJ2-2 TRBV5-4 CASSLEGTGELFF
TRBJ2-2 TRBV15 CATSRDHNTGELFF
TRBJ2-5 TRBV5-1 CASSFKAEYQETQYF
TRBJ2-5 TRBV13 CASSLGWQAQETQYF
TRBJ2-5 TRBV28 CASSSRGQETQYF
TRBJ1-4 TRBV5-5 CASSRATNEKLFF
TRBJ1-1 TRBV18 CASSPSRDTEAFF
TRBJ2-5 TRBV27 CASSLRGAEETQYF
TRBJ2-1 TRBV10-3 CAISESGTSYNEQFF
TRBJ2-1 TRBV12-3/TRBV12-4 CASSLRENNEQFF
TRBJ1-1 TRBV12-3/TRBV12-4 CASSPGLNTEAFF
TRBJ1-4 TRBV7-2 CASSLGGGPSEKLFF
TRBJ2-7 TRBV5-4 CASSSRLAAPHEQYF
TRBJ1-2 TRBV20-1 CSALENGGYTF
TRBJ2-1 TRBV9 CASSDTYESSYNEQFF
TRBJ2-5 TRBV10-3 CAISDNRGMETQYF
TRBJ2-1 TRBV18 CASSPPGTANNEQFF
TRBJ1-2 TRBV19 CASSPTVEGGGTF
TRBJ1-5 TRBV24-1 CATSDLGRPQHF
TRBJ1-1 TRBV6-6 CASSLSRTGGFNTEAFF
TRBJ2-5 TRBV6-1 CASSERRSRSFQETQYF
TRBJ2-2 TRBV27 CASSLGGRSSGELFF
TRBJ1-2 TRBV6-5 CASRLTDRGYGYTF
TRBJ1-6 TRBV12-3/TRBV12-4 CASSKTAKPPLHF
TRBJ1-5 TRBV4-1 CASSLGQGYNQPQHF
TRBJ2-4 TRBV3-1/TRBV3-2 CASSHGPDRGNIQYF
TRBJ1-1 TRBV18 CASSPRQGSTEAFF
TRBJ1-6 TRBV14 CASSQDLGQSPLHF
TRBJ2-5 TRBV6-6 CASSGPGVQETQYF
TRBJ1-5 TRBV28 CASSLWGKPQHF
TRBJ2-3 TRBV2 CASPAKQIIRTDTQYF
TRBJ1-1 TRBV6-5 CASSRQNTEAFF
TRBJ1-2 TRBV5-6 CASSPLLSFDGSHGYTF
TRBJ2-5 TRBV18 CASSPDEETQYF
TRBJ2-1 TRBV3-1/TRBV3-2 CASSNRDSLSEQFF
TRBJ1-2 TRBV25-1 CASSESGGYGYTF
TRBJ1-4 TRBV6-5 CASSLNGRDEKLFF
TRBJ2-2 TRBV19 CASSSSGGTGELFF
TRBJ1-2 TRBV2 CASSETDLNGYTF
TRBJ2-2 TRBV13 CAGSLGRGAGELFF
TRBJ2-5 TRBV5-6 CASSLVEGRTQYF
TRBJ1-2 TRBV29-1 CSVVGQGDYTF
TRBJ1-6 TRBV28 CASSFSTATYNSPLHF
TRBJ2-3 TRBV5-4 CASSRDRGTDTQYF
TRBJ2-5 TRBV15 CATSKDGGSLETQYF